This TCR beta chain was documented in a study of blood T cell repertoires in COVID-19. The assay was immunoSEQ multiplex PCR, and TCRdb's table has in-frame clones only and misses some. Here the sample spans under 300,000 clones, around nine tenths being singletons. V lost 2 bases to trimming and J lost 3 bases; unmatched junction nucleotides: 4. Germline values: CDR1 MNHEY, CDR2 SMNVEV (reference sequence). This CDR3 contains 17 residues. The sequence derives from a woman aged 70-85 years with active or convalescent COVID-19. The chain couples TRBV27 to TRBJ2-2, with 12 bases that match TRBD2. Sequencing input: peripheral blood. The CDR3 reads CASSLGGTSGYTGELFF. In DNA, the CDR3 is TGTGCCAGCAGTTTAGGGGGGACTAGCGGGTACACCGGGGAGCTGTTTTTT.